The sequence of this TCR beta chain was determined in a study of chemoradiotherapy in HPV16-positive cancers. Sequenced by immunoSEQ multiplex PCR; TCRdb stores in-frame clones only, minus some. The sample yields some 70,000 clones, roughly 90% seen once. Germline V gives CDR1 MNHNS, CDR2 SASEGT. This CDR3 spans 14 amino acids. V was clipped by 7 bases and J by 5 bases, with 17 bases between them. The input for sequencing was blood, taken from a patient who underwent chemoradiotherapy. The chain is built from TRBV6-1 and TRBJ1-1; D is perhaps TRBD1 (6 bases). The origin of this receptor is a human donor with HPV-associated anogenital cancer. The DNA for the CDR3 is TGTGCCAGCAATAATCAGGGAGGGGGGACTGAAGCTTTCTTT. This gives the protein CASNNQGGGTEAFF.